Each of the 7 T cell receptor beta chains below was sequenced from the same sample in a study of cytotoxic CD8 clonotypes in ibrutinib-treated CLL (dated by TCRdb to 2020 to 2023). What this sample's time point label stands for: approximately 25 months on ibrutinib. Receptor libraries were prepared by the immunoSEQ multiplex PCR assay. TCRdb took over this immuneACCESS table, retaining in-frame rearrangements with V and J assigned. Such tables are incomplete; in checked studies, under half of the missing clones stem from an unresolved V gene, and the remainder is unexplained. The sample has approximately 130,000 clones on record, 80% to 85% of them singletons. The top ten clonotypes cover approximately 3.5% of the sample. The sequences come from PBMCs, collected after 24 months of ibrutinib treatment. These receptors were taken from a human donor with chronic lymphocytic leukemia.

CDR3 nucleotide sequence: TGTGCCAGCAGTGTGGACACTGAAGCTTTCTTT. Protein: CASSVDTEAFF. The chain joins TRBV2 to TRBJ1-1; D is uncertain. There are 11 residues in the CDR3. Germline assignment: CDR1 SNHLY and CDR2 FYNNEI. The V gene lost 4 bases and the J gene lost 3 bases, with 3 bases spanning the gap.

The chain joins TRBV30 to TRBJ1-1; 11 nucleotides align to TRBD1. V was clipped by 1 base and J by 7 bases; unmatched bases: 8. Looked up from germline, CDR1 is GTSNPN and CDR2 is SVGIG (reference sequence). The CDR3 contains 15 residues. In DNA, the CDR3 is TGTGCCTGGAGTGGGGGACAGGGGGTCTCTCTTGAAGCTTTCTTT. It codes for CAWSGGQGVSLEAFF.

This clone was observed once. This chain joins TRBV5-6 and TRBJ1-4; unclear D gene. The CDR3 runs 16 residues. Trimming removed 3 bases at V and 7 bases at J, with 19 bases between. Germline V gene data show CDR1 as SGHDT and CDR2 as YYEEEE. The CDR3 here is CASSSRSVAAGEKLFF. DNA for the CDR3: TGTGCCAGCAGCTCGCGGTCGGTTGCGGCGGGTGAAAAACTGTTTTTT.

The rearrangement joins TRBV5-1 to TRBJ2-3; no definite D call. CDR1 SGHRS and CDR2 YFSETQ come from the germline V gene. The ends were cut back, 2 bases at V and 2 bases at J, with 15 bases in the middle. The CDR3 length is 16 residues. CDR3 in DNA: TGCGCCAGCAGCTTATCTGGGGTCGCCACCACAGATACGCAGTATTTT. Amino acid sequence: CASSLSGVATTDTQYF.

This chain links TRBV7-9 with TRBJ2-5; D call uncertain. The germline V gene has CDR1 SEHNR and CDR2 FQNEAQ (reference sequence). This CDR3 spans 15 amino acids. V lost 0 bases, J lost 0 bases, and 8 bases lay in between. CDR3 residues: CASSLAMGNQETQYF. The CDR3 DNA reads TGTGCCAGCAGCTTAGCGATGGGAAACCAAGAGACCCAGTACTTC.

The CDR3 bases are TGTGCCAGCAGCTCCTCCGGGACAGGGGGCAAGGACATTCAGTACTTC. Protein: CASSSSGTGGKDIQYF. V gene TRBV11-3 combines with J gene TRBJ2-4, with TRBD1 identical over 12 bases. CDR3 length equals 16 residues. V was clipped by 4 bases and J by 8 bases; unmatched bases: 9. Germline V gives CDR1 SGHNT, CDR2 YENEEA.

V gene TRBV15 combines with J gene TRBJ2-1; TRBD1 or TRBD2 may be the D gene (5 bases each). The CDR3 spans 17 residues. Trimming took 2 bases from V and 4 from J, leaving 18 bases between them. Germline assignment: CDR1 LNHNV and CDR2 YYDKDF (reference sequence). The CDR3 region is CATSRSLGVGDYNEQFF. The CDR3 region has the DNA TGTGCCACCAGCAGATCACTTGGGGTGGGGGATTACAATGAGCAGTTCTTC.